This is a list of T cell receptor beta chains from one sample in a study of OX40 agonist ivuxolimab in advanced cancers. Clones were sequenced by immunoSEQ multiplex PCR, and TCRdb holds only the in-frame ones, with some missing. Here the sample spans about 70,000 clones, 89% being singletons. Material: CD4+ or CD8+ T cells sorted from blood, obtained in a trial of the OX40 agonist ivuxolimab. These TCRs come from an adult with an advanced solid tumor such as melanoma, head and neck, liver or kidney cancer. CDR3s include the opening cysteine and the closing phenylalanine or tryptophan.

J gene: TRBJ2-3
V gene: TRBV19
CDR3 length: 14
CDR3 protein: CASSPEGSRDTQYF

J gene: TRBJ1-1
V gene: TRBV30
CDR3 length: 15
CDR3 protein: CAWSVTGTSGTEAFF

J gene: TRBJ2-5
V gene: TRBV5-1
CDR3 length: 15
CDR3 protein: CASSSTGLVIETQYF

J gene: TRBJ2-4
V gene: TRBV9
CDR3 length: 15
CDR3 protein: CASSSRDDATNIQYF

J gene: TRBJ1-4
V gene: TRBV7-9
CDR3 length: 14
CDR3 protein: CASSLDRGNEKLFF

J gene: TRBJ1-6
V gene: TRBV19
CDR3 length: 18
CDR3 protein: CASSSRLSGSRGNSPLHF

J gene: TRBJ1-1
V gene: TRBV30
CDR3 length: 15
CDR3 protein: CAWRTTSGGLSEAFF

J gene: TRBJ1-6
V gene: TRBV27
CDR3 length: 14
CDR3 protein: CASRRDIENSPLHF

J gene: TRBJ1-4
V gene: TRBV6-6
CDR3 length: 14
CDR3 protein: CASNLSLGTGKLFF

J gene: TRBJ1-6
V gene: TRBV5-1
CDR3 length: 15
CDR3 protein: CASSAGQGLGSPLHF